These 3 T cell receptor beta chains were sequenced from one sample in a study of blood T cells in healthy people across ages. A J-beta primer mix and a sample-barcoded 5' primer were used in a second PCR of roughly 6 to 12 cycles. Each CDR3 protein is one row after TCRdb ran MiXCR on the 5' RACE reads. The sample records 1.5 million or so distinct CDR3 sequences, around 40% being singletons. The sequenced material came from blood. The receptors here all came from a woman between 18 and 29 years old in good health.

This clonotype appeared many times. This chain links TRBV25-1 with TRBJ2-1; no firm D call. Looked up from germline, CDR1 is MGHDK and CDR2 is SYGVNS. This CDR3 is built from 13 residues. Trimming took off 1 base at V and 4 bases at J, with 5 bases between the two ends. CDR3: CASSELGYNEQFF. CDR3 DNA sequence: TGTGCCAGCAGTGAATTGGGATACAATGAGCAGTTCTTC.

V gene TRBV11-2 combines with J gene TRBJ1-6; D is uncertain. CDR3 size: 16 residues. V was pared by 4 bases and J by 5 bases, with 15 bases between. The V gene's germline CDR1 is SGHAT and CDR2 FQNNGV. The CDR3 spells CASSSAGGVNNSPLHF. The CDR3 bases are TGTGCCAGCAGCTCGGCGGGCGGAGTAAATAATTCACCCCTCCACTTT. The whole variable domain, filled in from reference TRBV11-2 and TRBJ1-6, reads EAGVAQSPRYKIIEKRQSVAFWCNPISGHATLYWYQQILGQGPKLLIQFQNNGVVDDSQLPKDRFSAERLKGVDSTLKIQPAKLEDSAVYLCASSSAGGVNNSPLHFGNGTRLTVT.

CDR3 nucleotides: TGTGCCAGCAGAAGACTAGCGTTGCGAGAGACCCAGTACTTC. Its translation: CASRRLALRETQYF. The chain joins TRBV6-2 or TRBV6-3 to TRBJ2-5; 8 bases are a match to TRBD2. Germline V gene data show CDR1 as MNHEY and CDR2 as SVGEGT. With 6 bases clipped from V and 4 bases from J, the junction kept 7 bases outside the gene matches. The CDR3 covers 14 residues.